A single sample is the source of the 25 T cell receptor beta chains below, sequenced in a study of pediatric ulcerative colitis. The repertoire was sequenced with immunoSEQ multiplex PCR; TCRdb's copy has only in-frame clones and lacks some. This sample has about 60,000 clones, with 87% found just once. Source material: blood. Receptor source: a boy between 10 and 17 years old who was a control in a study of pediatric ulcerative colitis.

This clone showed up just a few times. The chain recombines TRBV6-5 with TRBJ1-1; no clear D gene. Trimming removed 5 bases from V and 0 bases from J, with 7 bases in between. Germline CDR1 reads MNHEY; CDR2 reads SVGAGI. The CDR3 spans 13 residues. The CDR3 reads CASSRVMNTEAFF. The CDR3 nucleotides read TGTGCCAGCAGTCGGGTCATGAACACTGAAGCTTTCTTT.

This chain connects TRBV7-2 to TRBJ2-7, with D perhaps TRBD1 (6 bases). CDR3 length equals 15 residues. V was shortened by 5 bases and J by 0 bases, with 14 bases between the two germline ends. The germline gives CDR1 SGHTA, CDR2 FQGNSA. The CDR3 coding sequence is TGTGCCAGCAGCGCAAACAGGGATCCCTCCTACGAGCAGTACTTC. Translation: CASSANRDPSYEQYF.

The table lists this clone with a few counts. V gene TRBV10-1 combines with J gene TRBJ1-1; weak D call: TRBD1 (6 bases). Germline V gene sequence: CDR1 WNHNN, CDR2 SYGVQD (reference sequence). This CDR3 region has 13 residues. Trimming took off 4 bases at V and 9 bases at J, with 15 bases between the two ends. The CDR3 spells CASSASGDTKAFF. CDR3 nucleotide sequence: TGCGCCAGCAGTGCCTCGGGGGACACGAAAGCTTTCTTT.

The chain combines TRBV7-9 with TRBJ2-5; 9 positions match TRBD1. Losses at the gene ends were 1 base for V and 5 bases for J; bases not matched to a gene: 5. Germline V gene lookup returns CDR1 SEHNR and CDR2 FQNEAQ (reference sequence). This CDR3 spans 15 amino acids. The CDR3 DNA reads as TGTGCCAGCAGCTTAGTACAGGGGGCCGATGAGACCCAGTACTTC. It codes for CASSLVQGADETQYF.

The J gene is TRBJ2-5, the V gene TRBV28; D is tentatively TRBD1 or TRBD2 (5 bases each). Germline V gene sequence: CDR1 MDHEN, CDR2 SYDVKM. Deletions cut 6 bases from V and 5 bases from J, with 22 bases between. This CDR3 comprises 16 residues. The CDR3 DNA sequence: TGTGCCAGCAGGCCGCTTACCGGGACCTGGATGGAGACCCAGTACTTC. Protein sequence: CASRPLTGTWMETQYF.

The chain is built from TRBV7-9 and TRBJ2-5; 12 bases line up with TRBD2. The CDR3 extends over 15 amino acids. From germline, CDR1 is SEHNR and CDR2 FQNEAQ (reference sequence). The ends lost 6 bases at V and 3 bases at J; junction bases unmatched: 5. CDR3 amino acids: CASRPRTSGKETQYF. CDR3 nucleotides: TGTGCCAGCAGGCCAAGGACTAGCGGGAAAGAGACCCAGTACTTC.

This chain links TRBV4-1 with TRBJ2-2, with TRBD2 matching over 12 bases. The CDR3 covers 17 residues. The germline gives CDR1 MGHRA, CDR2 YSYEKL. V shed 5 bases, J shed 5 bases, and the junction held 9 bases outside the gene matches. The CDR3 sequence is CASSIRQLAGGTGELFF. As DNA, the CDR3 is TGCGCCAGCAGCATCCGCCAACTAGCGGGAGGAACCGGGGAGCTGTTTTTT.

V gene TRBV6-4 combines with J gene TRBJ1-2; maybe TRBD1 (6 bases). The CDR3 runs to 13 residues. Between the trimmed V and J ends, which lost 11 bases and 3 bases, there was a span of 16 bases. Germline V gene lookup returns CDR1 MRHNA and CDR2 SNTAGT. The DNA for the CDR3 is TGTGCCGCGGAACCGGGACAAGACTATGGCTACACCTTC. It is translated as CAAEPGQDYGYTF.

The rearrangement joins TRBV9 to TRBJ2-5; 12 nucleotides agree with TRBD2. The length of the CDR3 is 16 residues. V dropped 2 bases and J dropped 3; count of bases not matched to a gene: 5. Germline loops: CDR1 SGDLS, CDR2 YYNGEE. CDR3 DNA sequence: TGTGCCAGCAGCGTTGGTCTAGCGGGAGGGAAAGAGACCCAGTACTTC. As protein: CASSVGLAGGKETQYF.

The chain employs TRBV5-6 and TRBJ1-4; D is perhaps TRBD1 (6 bases). The CDR3 totals 18 residues. Germline V gene data show CDR1 as SGHDT and CDR2 as YYEEEE. The ends were cut back, 0 bases at V and 0 bases at J, with 15 bases in the middle. DNA of the CDR3: TGTGCCAGCAGCTTGGTACCGGGACAAGTTACAACTAATGAAAAACTGTTTTTT. This codes for CASSLVPGQVTTNEKLFF.

The chain is built from TRBV7-2 and TRBJ2-1, with 10 positions matching TRBD2. V dropped 5 bases and J dropped 6; count of bases not matched to a gene: 7. This CDR3 is built from 15 residues. Germline V gene data show CDR1 as SGHTA and CDR2 as FQGNSA. DNA of the CDR3: TGTGCCAGCAGCCCCCTAGCGGGAGCGGGCAATGAGCAGTTCTTC. This encodes CASSPLAGAGNEQFF.

The V and J genes are TRBV27 and TRBJ2-6, with D possibly being TRBD1 (5 bases). Germline lookup yields CDR1 MNHEY and CDR2 SMNVEV (reference sequence). The CDR3 has 14 amino acids. The V and J ends lost 5 bases and 4 bases respectively, with 9 bases between them. Here the CDR3 DNA reads TGTGCCAGCAGTCCAGGGCCAGGGGCCAACGTCCTGACTTTC. This codes for CASSPGPGANVLTF.

The J gene is TRBJ2-7, the V gene TRBV5-1, with D tentatively TRBD1 (6 bases). The CDR3 contains 15 residues. CDR1 SGHRS and CDR2 YFSETQ come from the germline V gene. Trimming took off 1 base at V and 0 bases at J, with 11 bases between the two ends. CDR3: CASSLHRERSYEQYF. As DNA, the CDR3 is TGCGCCAGCAGCTTGCACAGGGAACGCTCCTACGAGCAGTACTTC.

The chain uses TRBV28 and TRBJ2-5, with D perhaps TRBD1 or TRBD2 (6 bases each). The CDR3 loop spans 15 amino acids. V lost 5 bases and J 2 bases, leaving 15 bases between the germline ends. Germline values: CDR1 MDHEN, CDR2 SYDVKM. The CDR3 protein is CASSPSRGTQETQYF. The DNA for the CDR3 is TGTGCCAGCAGTCCCTCCCGGGGGACACAAGAGACCCAGTACTTC.

V and J are TRBV25-1 and TRBJ2-7, with TRBD1 as a possible D gene (6 bases). V lost 3 bases and J 3 bases, leaving 15 bases between the germline ends. CDR1 is MGHDK, CDR2 SYGVNS, per germline. The CDR3 extends over 15 amino acids. The CDR3 nucleotides read TGTGCCAGCAGTGACGAACAGGGACCTAACTACGAGCAGTACTTC. Protein sequence: CASSDEQGPNYEQYF.

This clone was detected once. The V call is TRBV5-6, the J call TRBJ2-3, with a tentative D call TRBD2 (5 bases). V gave up 0 bases and J gave up 1 base, with 15 bases separating them. Per the germline V gene, CDR1 is SGHDT and CDR2 is YYEEEE. This CDR3 region has 17 residues. The CDR3 nucleotides are TGTGCCAGCAGCTTGGCCGAGGCGGGTTGGGGCACAGATACGCAGTATTTT. This sequence encodes CASSLAEAGWGTDTQYF.

This CDR3 reads CAISRGVGTDTQYF. In DNA, the CDR3 is TGTGCCATCAGCAGAGGAGTCGGCACAGATACGCAGTATTTT. J is TRBJ2-3 and V is TRBV10-3, with D hard to call. The CDR3 runs to 14 residues. Germline CDR1 ENHRY, CDR2 SYGVKD. Trimming took off 6 bases at V and 1 base at J, with 11 bases between the two ends.

A few counts support this clone. The J gene is TRBJ1-5, the V gene TRBV27; weak D call: TRBD1 (6 bases). The CDR3 contains 14 residues. V lost 6 bases, J lost 4 bases, and 13 bases lay in between. Germline CDR1 and CDR2: MNHEY and SMNVEV (reference sequence). CDR3 residues: CASSKGHFNQPQHF. For the CDR3, the DNA is TGTGCCAGCAGCAAGGGACACTTTAATCAGCCCCAGCATTTT.

This sequence joins TRBV10-3 and TRBJ2-7; tentatively, D is TRBD1 (5 bases). The length of the CDR3 is 13 residues. Trimming removed 3 bases from V and 4 bases from J, with 10 bases in between. CDR1 is ENHRY and CDR2 is SYGVKD in the germline V gene. DNA for the CDR3: TGTGCCATCAGTGACAGGGAACATTACGAGCAGTACTTC. Amino acids: CAISDREHYEQYF.

The gene calls are TRBV4-2 and TRBJ2-7; 11 nucleotides align to TRBD2. Trimming removed 4 bases from V and 6 bases from J; junction bases left unmatched: 5. The CDR3 extends over 14 amino acids. CDR1 is LGHNA and CDR2 is YNFKEQ in the germline V gene. In nucleotides, the CDR3 is TGTGCCAGCAGCCGAATAGCGGGAGGGGTCGAGCAGTACTTC. Protein product: CASSRIAGGVEQYF.

The genes are TRBV10-2 and TRBJ1-1; a possible D gene is TRBD1 (6 bases). With 3 bases removed from V and 2 bases from J, the gap between germline ends came to 16 bases. The germline gives CDR1 WSHSY, CDR2 SAAADI. The CDR3 runs to 16 residues. The CDR3 loop reads CASSDGGHGGNTEAFF. DNA of the CDR3: TGCGCCAGCAGTGACGGGGGACATGGAGGTAACACTGAAGCTTTCTTT.

The chain carries TRBV15 and TRBJ2-7; D unclear. The length of the CDR3 is 15 residues. V dropped 5 bases and J dropped 0 bases, with 14 bases sitting between them. Germline values: CDR1 LNHNV, CDR2 YYDKDF (reference sequence). CDR3 nucleotide sequence: TGTGCCACCAGCCCGCGACTCGCAAGCTCCTACGAGCAGTACTTC. The encoded protein is CATSPRLASSYEQYF.

This clone has a handful of counts. The chain couples TRBV28 to TRBJ1-5; D unresolved. With 3 bases removed from V and 3 bases from J, the gap between germline ends came to 9 bases. The CDR3 loop spans 14 amino acids. Germline-derived CDR1 and CDR2 are MDHEN and SYDVKM. The CDR3 spells CASSFAGINQPQHF. DNA for the CDR3: TGTGCCAGCAGTTTCGCGGGGATCAATCAGCCCCAGCATTTT.

V and J are TRBV2 and TRBJ1-4, with 9 bases lining up with TRBD1. The trim removed 4 bases at V and 3 bases at J, leaving 21 bases unmatched. Germline V lookup: CDR1 SNHLY, CDR2 FYNNEI. The CDR3 sequence is 21 residues long. CDR3: CASSAQQGAFYSHPSNEKLFF. The CDR3 DNA follows: TGTGCCAGCAGTGCCCAACAGGGGGCCTTCTATTCTCACCCATCTAATGAAAAACTGTTTTTT.

This chain joins TRBV21-1 and TRBJ2-7; the table's D gene call, TRBD1, was not cross checked with the DNA. TRBV21-1 is described as a pseudogene. This CDR3 is 14 amino acids long. In DNA, the CDR3 is TGTGCCAGAAGGACCGACAGGGGAGATCGCGAGCAGTACTTC. Amino acid sequence: CARRTDRGDREQYF.